This TCR beta chain originates from a study of cytomegalovirus exposure and HLA in healthy donors. Study information: Out of 300 to 500 genotyped donors, about 80% belonged to the Caucasian-associated ancestry cluster.

Despite likely unrecorded immune exposures, the donors were nominally healthy at the time of sampling. The CDR3 spans 15 residues. J gave up 1 base and V 5 bases, and 3 bases lay outside the gene matches. Germline CDR1 is SGHTA and CDR2 is FQGTGA. Primers for the PCR totalled 60 Vbeta and 13 Jbeta. The data were produced by immunoSEQ multiplex PCR, yet TCRdb's version contains in-frame clones alone and is incomplete. The sample has about 130,000 clones, around 80% seen once. The specimen was PBMCs. V and J are TRBV7-3 and TRBJ2-2; 8 bases agree with TRBD1. The sequence came from a man aged 25 to 45 in good health and CMV-seropositive. The CDR3 DNA reads TGTGCCAGCAGCCCGGGACAGGTGAACACCGGGGAGCTGTTTTTT. It translates to CASSPGQVNTGELFF.